This TCR beta chain was recovered during a study of STAT5B mutations in CD4+ large granular lymphocyte leukemia. Study-wide background: Healthy donors showed HLA-associated enrichment of the CDR3 'QG' motif. General study findings and limits: Compared with healthy controls (2/35), patient top clones favored TRBV06 (8/27).

This CDR3 spans 14 amino acids. The germline V gene encodes CDR1 SGHRS and CDR2 YFSETQ. Trimming at V came to 5 bases and at J to 2 bases, leaving 7 bases not matched to a gene. Sequencing was at survey level. Study processing details: The detection floor for productive clonotype frequency was 2.59 x 10-5. Assay used: immunoSEQ multiplex PCR; TCRdb lists only in-frame clones, some missing. V and J calls and clone size come straight from that table; D and trimming were deduced from the DNA. The sample yields more than 20,000 clones, roughly 79% seen once. Comments on this clone: What it binds is unknown.

The clonotype was recovered from a human donor in good health. Sequenced sample: CD4+ T cells from blood buffy coats. The V and J genes are TRBV5-1 and TRBJ2-7; 7 bases map to TRBD1. The CDR3 nucleotides read TGCGCCAGCAGAACAACCGGGACAGCCTACGAGCAGTACTTC. Encoded protein: CASRTTGTAYEQYF. The variable domain in full, with the rest retrieved from reference TRBV5-1 and TRBJ2-7, is KAGVTQTPRYLIKTRGQQVTLSCSPISGHRSVSWYQQTPGQGLQFLFEYFSETQRNKGNFPGRFSGRQFSNSRSEMNVSTLELGDSALYLCASRTTGTAYEQYFGPGTRLTVT.